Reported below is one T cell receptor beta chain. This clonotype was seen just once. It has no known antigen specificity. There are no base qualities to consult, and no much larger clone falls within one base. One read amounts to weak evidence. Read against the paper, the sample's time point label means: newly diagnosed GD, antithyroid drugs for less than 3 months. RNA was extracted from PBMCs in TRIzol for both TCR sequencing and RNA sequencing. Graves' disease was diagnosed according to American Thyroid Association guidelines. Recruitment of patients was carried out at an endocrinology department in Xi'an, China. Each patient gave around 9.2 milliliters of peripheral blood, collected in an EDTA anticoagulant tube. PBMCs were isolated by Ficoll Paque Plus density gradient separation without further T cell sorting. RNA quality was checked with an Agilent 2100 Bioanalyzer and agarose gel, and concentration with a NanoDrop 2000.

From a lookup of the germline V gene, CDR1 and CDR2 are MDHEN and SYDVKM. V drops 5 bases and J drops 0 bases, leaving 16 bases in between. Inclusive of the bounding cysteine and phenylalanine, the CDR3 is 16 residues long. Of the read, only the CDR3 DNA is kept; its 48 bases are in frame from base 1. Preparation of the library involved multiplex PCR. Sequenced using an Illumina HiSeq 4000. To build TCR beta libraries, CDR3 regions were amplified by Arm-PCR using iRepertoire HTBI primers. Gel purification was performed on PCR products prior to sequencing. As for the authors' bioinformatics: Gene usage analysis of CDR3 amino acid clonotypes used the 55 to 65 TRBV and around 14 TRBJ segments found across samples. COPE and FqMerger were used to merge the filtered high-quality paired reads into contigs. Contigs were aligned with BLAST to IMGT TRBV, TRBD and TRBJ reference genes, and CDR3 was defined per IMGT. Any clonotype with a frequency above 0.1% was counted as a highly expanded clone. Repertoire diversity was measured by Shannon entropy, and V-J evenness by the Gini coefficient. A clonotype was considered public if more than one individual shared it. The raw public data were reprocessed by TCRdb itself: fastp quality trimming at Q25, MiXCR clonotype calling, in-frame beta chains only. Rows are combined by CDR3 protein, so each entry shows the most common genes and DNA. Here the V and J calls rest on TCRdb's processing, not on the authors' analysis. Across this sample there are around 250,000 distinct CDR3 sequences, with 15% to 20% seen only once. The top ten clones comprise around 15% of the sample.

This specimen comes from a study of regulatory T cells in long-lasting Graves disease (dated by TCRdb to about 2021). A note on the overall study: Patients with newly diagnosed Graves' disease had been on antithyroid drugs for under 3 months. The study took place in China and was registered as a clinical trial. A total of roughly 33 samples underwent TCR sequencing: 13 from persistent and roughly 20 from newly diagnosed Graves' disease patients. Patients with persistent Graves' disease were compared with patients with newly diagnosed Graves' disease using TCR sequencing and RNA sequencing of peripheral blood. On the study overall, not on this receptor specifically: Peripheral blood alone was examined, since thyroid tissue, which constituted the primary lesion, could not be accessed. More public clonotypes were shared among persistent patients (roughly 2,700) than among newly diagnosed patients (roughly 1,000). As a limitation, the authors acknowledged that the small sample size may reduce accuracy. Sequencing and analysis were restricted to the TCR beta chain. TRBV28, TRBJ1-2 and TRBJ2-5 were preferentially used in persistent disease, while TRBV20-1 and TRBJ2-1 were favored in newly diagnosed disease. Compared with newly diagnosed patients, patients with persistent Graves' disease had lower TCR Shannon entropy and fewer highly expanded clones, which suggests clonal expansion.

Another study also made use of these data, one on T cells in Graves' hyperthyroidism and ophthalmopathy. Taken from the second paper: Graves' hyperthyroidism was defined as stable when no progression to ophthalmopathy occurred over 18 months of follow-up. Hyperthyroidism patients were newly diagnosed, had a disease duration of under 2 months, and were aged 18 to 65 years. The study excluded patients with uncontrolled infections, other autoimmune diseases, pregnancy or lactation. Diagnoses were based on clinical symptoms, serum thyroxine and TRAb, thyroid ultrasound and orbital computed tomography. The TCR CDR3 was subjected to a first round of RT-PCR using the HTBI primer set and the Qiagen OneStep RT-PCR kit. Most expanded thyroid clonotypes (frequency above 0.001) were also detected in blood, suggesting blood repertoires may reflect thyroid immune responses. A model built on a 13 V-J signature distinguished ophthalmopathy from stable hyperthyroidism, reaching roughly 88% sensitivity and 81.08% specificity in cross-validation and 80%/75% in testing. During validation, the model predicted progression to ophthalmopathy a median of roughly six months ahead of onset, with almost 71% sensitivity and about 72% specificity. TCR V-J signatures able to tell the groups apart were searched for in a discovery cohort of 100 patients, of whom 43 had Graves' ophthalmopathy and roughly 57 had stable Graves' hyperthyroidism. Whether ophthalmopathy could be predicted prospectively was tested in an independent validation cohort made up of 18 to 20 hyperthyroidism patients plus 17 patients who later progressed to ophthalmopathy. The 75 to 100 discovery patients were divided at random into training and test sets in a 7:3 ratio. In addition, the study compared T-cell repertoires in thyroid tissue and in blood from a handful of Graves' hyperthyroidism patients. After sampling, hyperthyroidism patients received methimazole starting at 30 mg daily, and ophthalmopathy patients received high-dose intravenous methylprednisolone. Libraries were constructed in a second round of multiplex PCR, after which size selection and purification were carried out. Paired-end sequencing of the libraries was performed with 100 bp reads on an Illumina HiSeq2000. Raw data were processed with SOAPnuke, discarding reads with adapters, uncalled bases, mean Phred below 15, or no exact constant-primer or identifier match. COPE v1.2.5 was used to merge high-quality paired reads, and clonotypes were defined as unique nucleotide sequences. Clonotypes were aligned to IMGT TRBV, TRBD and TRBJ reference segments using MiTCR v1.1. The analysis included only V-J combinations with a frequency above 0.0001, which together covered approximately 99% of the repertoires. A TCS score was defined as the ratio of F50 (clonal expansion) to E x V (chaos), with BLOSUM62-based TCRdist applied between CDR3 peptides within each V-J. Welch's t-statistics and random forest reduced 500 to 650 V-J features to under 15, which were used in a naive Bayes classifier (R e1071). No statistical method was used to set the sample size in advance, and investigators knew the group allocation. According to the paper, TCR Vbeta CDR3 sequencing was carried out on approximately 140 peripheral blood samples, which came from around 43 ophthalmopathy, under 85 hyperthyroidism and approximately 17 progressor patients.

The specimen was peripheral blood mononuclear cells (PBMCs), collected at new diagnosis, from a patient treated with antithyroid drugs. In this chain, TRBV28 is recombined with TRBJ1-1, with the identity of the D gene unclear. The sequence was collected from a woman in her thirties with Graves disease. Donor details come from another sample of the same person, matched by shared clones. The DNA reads TGTGCCAGCAGTAGAATCTCTGTGGGCATGAACACTGAAGCTTTCTTT. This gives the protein CASSRISVGMNTEAFF.